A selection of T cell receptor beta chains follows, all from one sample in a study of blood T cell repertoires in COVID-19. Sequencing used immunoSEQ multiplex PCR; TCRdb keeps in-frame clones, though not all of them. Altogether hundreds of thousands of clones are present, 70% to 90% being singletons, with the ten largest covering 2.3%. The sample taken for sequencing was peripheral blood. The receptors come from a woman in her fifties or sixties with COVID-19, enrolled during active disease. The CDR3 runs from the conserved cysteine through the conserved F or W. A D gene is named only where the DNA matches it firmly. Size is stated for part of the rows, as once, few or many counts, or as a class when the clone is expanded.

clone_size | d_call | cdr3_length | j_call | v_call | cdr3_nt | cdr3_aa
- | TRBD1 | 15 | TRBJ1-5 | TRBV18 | TGTGCCAGCTCATACGACAGGGGCAGCAATCAGCCCCAGCATTTT | CASSYDRGSNQPQHF
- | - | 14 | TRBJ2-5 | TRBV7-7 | TGTGCCAGCAGTGCTAGTGGTATGCGGGAGACCCAGTACTTC | CASSASGMRETQYF
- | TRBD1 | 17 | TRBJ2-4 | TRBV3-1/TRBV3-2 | TGTGCCAGCAGCTCGTCCGGGACAGATGTAGCCAAAAACATTCAGTACTTC | CASSSSGTDVAKNIQYF
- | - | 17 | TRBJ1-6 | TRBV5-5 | TGTGCCAGCAGCTTGGTAGGAGGGATCTCCTATAATTCACCCCTCCACTTT | CASSLVGGISYNSPLHF
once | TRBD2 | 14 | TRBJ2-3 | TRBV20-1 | TGCAGTGCTAGTGTCGGGGGGACCACAGATACGCAGTATTTT | CSASVGGTTDTQYF
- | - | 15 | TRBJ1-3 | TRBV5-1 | TGCGCCAGCAGCGGGGGCAGCACCTCTGGAAACACCATATATTTT | CASSGGSTSGNTIYF
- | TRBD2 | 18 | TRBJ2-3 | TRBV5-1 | TGCGCCAGCAGCTTGATTCCCCGGGGGGGCGGGGGCCCAGATACGCAGTATTTT | CASSLIPRGGGGPDTQYF
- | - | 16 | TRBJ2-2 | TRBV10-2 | TGCGCCAGCAGAGGAGGGGGCACCGCGAACACCGGGGAGCTGTTTTTT | CASRGGGTANTGELFF
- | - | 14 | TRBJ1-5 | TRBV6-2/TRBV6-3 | TGTGCCAGCAGTTCCTGGAGCTTCAATCAGCCCCAGCATTTT | CASSSWSFNQPQHF
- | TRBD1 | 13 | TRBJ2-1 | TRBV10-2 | TGCGCCAGCAAACAGGGGGATTTTCATGAGCAGTTCTTC | CASKQGDFHEQFF
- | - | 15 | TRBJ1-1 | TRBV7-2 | TGTGCCAGCAGCTCTAGCTTACAGACGAACACTGAAGCTTTCTTT | CASSSSLQTNTEAFF
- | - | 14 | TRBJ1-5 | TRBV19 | TGTGCCAGTAGAACGGGACACCTCAATCAGCCCCAGCATTTT | CASRTGHLNQPQHF
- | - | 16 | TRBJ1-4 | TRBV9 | TGTGCCAGCAGCGCCCTCTCACAGGGTTCTAATGAAAAACTGTTTTTT | CASSALSQGSNEKLFF
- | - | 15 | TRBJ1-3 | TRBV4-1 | TGCGCCAGCCAAACCTCACAGGGAGCTGGAAACACCATATATTTT | CASQTSQGAGNTIYF